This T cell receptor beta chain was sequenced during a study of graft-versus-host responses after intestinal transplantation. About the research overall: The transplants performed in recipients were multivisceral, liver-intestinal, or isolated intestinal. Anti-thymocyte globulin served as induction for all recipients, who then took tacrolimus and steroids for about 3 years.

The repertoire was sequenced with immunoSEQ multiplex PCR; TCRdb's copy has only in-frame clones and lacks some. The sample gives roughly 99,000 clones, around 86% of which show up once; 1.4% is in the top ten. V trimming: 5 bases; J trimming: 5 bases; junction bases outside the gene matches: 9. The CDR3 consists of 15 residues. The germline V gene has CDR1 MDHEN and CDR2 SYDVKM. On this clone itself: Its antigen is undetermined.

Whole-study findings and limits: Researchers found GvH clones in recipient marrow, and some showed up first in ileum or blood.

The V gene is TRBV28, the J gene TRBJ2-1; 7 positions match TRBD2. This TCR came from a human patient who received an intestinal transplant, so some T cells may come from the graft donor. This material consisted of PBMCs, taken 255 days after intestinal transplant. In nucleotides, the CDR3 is TGTGCCAGCAGTCTTACCCTAGGGACTAACAATGAGCAGTTCTTC. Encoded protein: CASSLTLGTNNEQFF.